This is a list of T cell receptor beta chains from one sample in a study of blood T cell repertoires in COVID-19. Only in-frame clones appear in the TCRdb table, and some are missing; sequencing was by immunoSEQ multiplex PCR. The sample shows 180,000 or so clones, approximately 84% of them seen only once. The sequenced sample consisted of PBMCs or T cells enriched from blood (not recorded which). These receptors were collected from a human donor with acute COVID-19. The donor label of this sample is uncertain. CDR3s include the opening cysteine and the closing phenylalanine or tryptophan. Some rows have no size entry. The others give once, few or many, or a class for an expanded clone.

CDR3aa: CASSIAAGEKLFF
abundance: -
v_gene: TRBV19
j_gene: TRBJ1-4

CDR3aa: CASSGTTGPWINIQYF
abundance: -
v_gene: TRBV9
j_gene: TRBJ2-4

CDR3aa: CSVGGTWETQYF
abundance: once
v_gene: TRBV29-1
j_gene: TRBJ2-5

CDR3aa: CASSLGQGATETQYF
abundance: -
v_gene: TRBV5-1
j_gene: TRBJ2-5

CDR3aa: CASSQHEGEQYF
abundance: -
v_gene: TRBV2
j_gene: TRBJ2-7

CDR3aa: CASSPWRGEVADTQYF
abundance: once
v_gene: TRBV4-1
j_gene: TRBJ2-3

CDR3aa: CAIAGTGTLNTEAFF
abundance: few
v_gene: TRBV10-3
j_gene: TRBJ1-1

CDR3aa: CASSPEGQGPAIYTF
abundance: -
v_gene: TRBV5-1
j_gene: TRBJ1-2

CDR3aa: CASSSGTVAETQYF
abundance: once
v_gene: TRBV2
j_gene: TRBJ2-5

CDR3aa: CASNQGAANEKLFF
abundance: -
v_gene: TRBV19
j_gene: TRBJ1-4

CDR3aa: CASSPGTSGDSTDTQYF
abundance: -
v_gene: TRBV7-6
j_gene: TRBJ2-3

CDR3aa: CASSLAGTGGGKTQYF
abundance: few
v_gene: TRBV7-6
j_gene: TRBJ2-5

CDR3aa: CASRSGQGFDEQYF
abundance: -
v_gene: TRBV6-5
j_gene: TRBJ2-7

CDR3aa: CASSSDTYTEAFF
abundance: few
v_gene: TRBV5-6
j_gene: TRBJ1-1

CDR3aa: CASSILAGGPNEQFF
abundance: once
v_gene: TRBV19
j_gene: TRBJ2-1

CDR3aa: CASSLDQGSYYGYTF
abundance: -
v_gene: TRBV4-3
j_gene: TRBJ1-2

CDR3aa: CASSPGGSGNTIYF
abundance: once
v_gene: TRBV2
j_gene: TRBJ1-3

CDR3aa: CASSQCPRTGVSNQPQHF
abundance: -
v_gene: TRBV23-1
j_gene: TRBJ1-5

CDR3aa: CASSRLADRGWNSPLHF
abundance: -
v_gene: TRBV7-2
j_gene: TRBJ1-6

CDR3aa: CASSLTSGGRFNEQFF
abundance: -
v_gene: TRBV7-2
j_gene: TRBJ2-1

CDR3aa: CASSQPQAGIGTDTQYF
abundance: -
v_gene: TRBV4-2
j_gene: TRBJ2-3

CDR3aa: CAWSGGGSRYGYTF
abundance: -
v_gene: TRBV30
j_gene: TRBJ1-2

CDR3aa: CASSQLIGQGGNSPLHF
abundance: -
v_gene: TRBV4-1
j_gene: TRBJ1-6

CDR3aa: CASSPRRGETQYF
abundance: -
v_gene: TRBV7-2
j_gene: TRBJ2-5

CDR3aa: CASSTVGADTQYF
abundance: -
v_gene: TRBV11-3
j_gene: TRBJ2-3

CDR3aa: CATQGSRDYGYTF
abundance: -
v_gene: TRBV15
j_gene: TRBJ1-2

CDR3aa: CASSLVARGIYEQYF
abundance: -
v_gene: TRBV7-2
j_gene: TRBJ2-7

CDR3aa: CASSLARVNTEAFF
abundance: -
v_gene: TRBV5-1
j_gene: TRBJ1-1